A selection of T cell receptor beta chains follows, all from one sample in a study of blood T cell repertoires in COVID-19. Repertoires were generated with immunoSEQ multiplex PCR, while TCRdb's copy carries only in-frame clones and drops some. The sample lists some 82,000 clones; 91% were seen once. Sequenced: peripheral blood. The receptors derive from a woman in her fifties or sixties in a cohort sampled during active COVID-19. Both conserved end residues are part of each CDR3. The order of the fields is V gene, clone size, J gene, D gene, CDR3 DNA, CDR3 protein. A D gene is named only where the DNA matches it firmly. Some rows mark clone size as missing; the rest say once, few, many or name a class of expanded clone.

>TRBV2|.|TRBJ1-1|.
TGTGCCAGCCGGTTCGGTGCGGTGGCGAACACTGAAGCTTTCTTT
CASRFGAVANTEAFF
>TRBV7-9|once|TRBJ2-7|TRBD2
TGTGCCAGCAGCCACGGGGGGTCAAACTACGAGCAGTACTTC
CASSHGGSNYEQYF
>TRBV7-9|.|TRBJ2-3|TRBD1
TGTGCCAGCAGCCCCGACAGGGGGCAGACAGATACGCAGTATTTT
CASSPDRGQTDTQYF
>TRBV27|.|TRBJ1-5|.
TGTGCCAGCAGTCCCACCGGGGGGAGCATGCCCCAGCATTTT
CASSPTGGSMPQHF
>TRBV9|.|TRBJ1-6|TRBD1
TGTGCCAGCAGTACCGGGACAGGGGAATGGTCACCCCTCCACTTT
CASSTGTGEWSPLHF
>TRBV29-1|once|TRBJ2-7|TRBD1
TGCAGCGTTTGTAGGACAGGAGGCTCCTACGAGCAGTACTTC
CSVCRTGGSYEQYF
>TRBV2|.|TRBJ1-4|.
TGTGCCAGCAGGAGGGGGTCTACTAATGAAAAACTGTTTTTT
CASRRGSTNEKLFF
>TRBV10-2|.|TRBJ2-7|.
TGCGCCAGCAGTGATTCAGGGTTGATCTACGAGCAGTACTTC
CASSDSGLIYEQYF
>TRBV18|.|TRBJ1-1|.
TGTGCCAGCTCACCGGGGCAGCGTGAAGCTTTCTTT
CASSPGQREAFF
>TRBV2|.|TRBJ2-1|TRBD2
TGTGCCAGCGGGGGACTAGTCTCCTACAATGAGCAGTTCTTC
CASGGLVSYNEQFF
>TRBV6-6|.|TRBJ2-7|.
TGTGCCAGCAGCCTGGGAGGTCGAGGGGTCGAGCAGTACTTC
CASSLGGRGVEQYF
>TRBV30|.|TRBJ2-5|.
TGTGCCTGGAGTGTAACAAGAGAGACCCAGTACTTC
CAWSVTRETQYF
>TRBV19|.|TRBJ2-6|TRBD1
TGTGCCAGTAGCAAGGGGGCCTCTGGGGCCAACGTCCTGACTTTC
CASSKGASGANVLTF
>TRBV27|.|TRBJ1-2|TRBD1
TGTGCCAGCAGCTTGTCAATGGGACAGGGATATGGCTACACCTTC
CASSLSMGQGYGYTF
>TRBV18|.|TRBJ2-3|TRBD2
TGTGCCAGCTCACCGGCGTTGGTAGCGGGGAACACAGATACGCAGTATTTT
CASSPALVAGNTDTQYF
>TRBV28|.|TRBJ2-5|TRBD2
TGTGCCAGCAGTTTAGGTACTAGCGGGATGGAGACCCAGTACTTC
CASSLGTSGMETQYF
>TRBV27|.|TRBJ2-1|.
TGTGCCAGCAGTTACCGAGGTAGCAGTGAGCAGTTCTTC
CASSYRGSSEQFF
>TRBV7-9|.|TRBJ2-1|.
TGTGCCAGCAGCTTAGACGGTTACAATGAGCAGTTCTTC
CASSLDGYNEQFF
>TRBV6-5|once|TRBJ1-2|.
TGTGCCAGCAGTTACCAAGCCCAAAAGAACTATGGCTACACCTTC
CASSYQAQKNYGYTF
>TRBV24-1|.|TRBJ2-1|.
TGTGCCACCAGTGATCCGACTCTAGCAGATGAGCAGTTCTTC
CATSDPTLADEQFF
>TRBV28|.|TRBJ2-6|.
TGTGCCAGCCAAACAGGTCCCCTGGCCGGGGCCAACGTCCTGACTTTC
CASQTGPLAGANVLTF
>TRBV5-1|.|TRBJ1-1|TRBD1
TGCGCCAGCAGCTCAAATACCGGGACAGGCCCGAACACTGAAGCTTTCTTT
CASSSNTGTGPNTEAFF
>TRBV18|few|TRBJ1-6|TRBD1
TGTGCCAGCTCGCCGACAGGGTACAATTCACCCCTCCACTTT
CASSPTGYNSPLHF
>TRBV5-4|.|TRBJ1-4|TRBD1
TGTGCCAGCAGTACAGGGGAAGGCAATGAAAAACTGTTTTTT
CASSTGEGNEKLFF
>TRBV3-1/TRBV3-2|.|TRBJ1-5|.
TGTGCCAGCAGTTGGGGGCGAAATCAGCCCCAGCATTTT
CASSWGRNQPQHF
>TRBV19|.|TRBJ1-3|TRBD1
TGTGCCAGTAGAAAAGGGGGCTCCGGAAACACCATATATTTT
CASRKGGSGNTIYF
>TRBV7-8|.|TRBJ2-3|TRBD2
TGTGCCAGCAGCTTCGCTAGCGGGGGGGCGGTCACAGATACGCAGTATTTT
CASSFASGGAVTDTQYF
>TRBV5-1|.|TRBJ2-2|TRBD2
TGCGCCAGCAGTCGGAACGTAGCGGGGGGCACCGGGGAGCTGTTTTTT
CASSRNVAGGTGELFF
>TRBV3-1/TRBV3-2|.|TRBJ1-2|.
TGTGCCAGCAGCCAAGGCCAGGGGTTCGATGGCTACACCTTC
CASSQGQGFDGYTF
>TRBV28|.|TRBJ2-1|TRBD2
TGTGCCAGCAGTTTGGGGCGGGAGCCCTACAATGAGCAGTTCTTC
CASSLGREPYNEQFF
>TRBV6-1|.|TRBJ2-3|TRBD2
TGTGCCAGCAGTGAGGTGAGCGGGAGTTGGAATACGCAGTATTTT
CASSEVSGSWNTQYF
>TRBV27|.|TRBJ1-6|.
TGTGCCAGCAGTTTACTTGCTGAGGGAAATTCACCCCTCCACTTT
CASSLLAEGNSPLHF